Here is one TCR beta chain with its context. Its antigen is unidentified. Amplification of TCR beta CDR3 regions was performed using RNA transcripts as template. The TCR CDR3 first-round RT-PCR relied on the HTBI primer set. TCRdb processed the multiplex PCR reads anew with MiXCR; each CDR3 protein has one entry. The sample contains 540,000 or so distinct CDR3 sequences, 35% to 55% of which appear only once. The sample comes from a study of T cells in Graves' hyperthyroidism and ophthalmopathy. Regarding the study as a whole: The model anticipated ophthalmopathy a median around 6 months pre-onset.

The sample comprised peripheral blood or thyroid tissue (not recorded which). The sequence derives from an adult woman with Graves' disease, either hyperthyroidism or ophthalmopathy (not recorded which).

CDR3 in DNA: TGTGCCAGCAGCACACGGGACATCGGAGAGACCCAGTACTTC. Translated: CASSTRDIGETQYF. J is TRBJ2-5 and V is TRBV13; tentative D call: TRBD1 (6 bases). Germline values: CDR1 PRHDT, CDR2 FYEKMQ (reference sequence). The CDR3 is made up of 14 amino acids. V was pared by 5 bases and J by 4 bases, with 14 bases between.